The next 25 T cell receptor beta chains were all read from a single sample in a study of blood T cell repertoires in COVID-19. Method: immunoSEQ multiplex PCR; TCRdb's copy keeps in-frame clones and lacks some. Of approximately 280,000 clones listed, approximately 86% are singletons. Sequencing was carried out using PBMCs or T cells enriched from blood (not recorded which). These receptors came from a woman in her late teens or twenties who had recovered from COVID-19.

For the CDR3, the DNA is TGTGCCAGTAGTCCGCGGAGCTCTGGAAACACCATATATTTT. It encodes CASSPRSSGNTIYF. The chain links TRBV19 to TRBJ1-3; D remains unclear. The ends were cut back, 5 bases at V and 0 bases at J, with 8 bases in the middle. There are 14 residues in the CDR3. The V gene's germline CDR1 is LNHDA and CDR2 SQIVND (reference sequence).

The V gene is TRBV15, the J gene TRBJ2-7, with D unclear. The V gene's germline CDR1 is LNHNV and CDR2 YYDKDF (reference sequence). CDR3 length: 15 amino acids. V was pared by 1 base and J by 2 bases, with 12 bases between. The CDR3 reads CATSRARRGTYEQYF. The CDR3 region has the DNA TGTGCCACCAGCAGAGCGCGACGAGGAACCTACGAGCAGTACTTC. The entire variable domain, with the rest obtained from reference TRBV15 and TRBJ2-7, is as follows: DAMVIQNPRYQVTQFGKPVTLSCSQTLNHNVMYWYQQKSSQAPKLLFHYYDKDFNNEADTPDNFQSRRPNTSFCFLDIRSPGLGDTAMYLCATSRARRGTYEQYFGPGTRLTVT.

The genes are TRBV5-1 and TRBJ2-1, with D tentatively TRBD1 (6 bases). This CDR3 has 14 amino acids. V dropped 0 bases and J dropped 6 bases, with 10 bases sitting between them. Per the germline V gene, CDR1 is SGHRS and CDR2 is YFSETQ. In nucleotides, the CDR3 is TGCGCCAGCAGCTTGGTTGGACAGCCCAATGAGCAGTTCTTC. Its protein is CASSLVGQPNEQFF.

The chain couples TRBV27 to TRBJ1-6, with 11 bases identical to TRBD1. The CDR3 consists of 15 residues. Per the germline V gene, CDR1 is MNHEY and CDR2 is SMNVEV (reference sequence). V was pared by 5 bases and J by 7 bases, with 4 bases of the junction left unmatched. Here the CDR3 reads CASSVGQGANSPLHF. Here the CDR3 DNA reads TGTGCCAGCAGTGTCGGACAGGGGGCGAATTCACCCCTCCACTTT.

This chain links TRBV5-1 with TRBJ2-1; a weak D match, TRBD2 (5 bases). Germline V gives CDR1 SGHRS, CDR2 YFSETQ. With 0 bases removed from V and 10 bases from J, the gap between germline ends came to 8 bases. This CDR3 has 12 residues. The CDR3 loop reads CASSLAGWEQFF. The CDR3 nucleotides read TGCGCCAGCAGCTTGGCGGGATGGGAGCAGTTCTTC. The full variable domain, with the rest looked up from reference TRBV5-1 and TRBJ2-1, is KAGVTQTPRYLIKTRGQQVTLSCSPISGHRSVSWYQQTPGQGLQFLFEYFSETQRNKGNFPGRFSGRQFSNSRSEMNVSTLELGDSALYLCASSLAGWEQFFGPGTRLTVL.

The V gene is TRBV28, the J gene TRBJ1-2; D is unclear. The CDR3 is 13 amino acids. The germline V and J ends were trimmed by 5 bases and 3 bases, with 10 bases remaining between them. CDR1 and CDR2 from the germline V gene are MDHEN and SYDVKM. CDR3 residues: CASSPIPDYGYTF. The CDR3 nucleotides are TGTGCCAGCAGTCCAATTCCAGACTATGGCTACACCTTC.

The rearrangement joins TRBV5-5 to TRBJ1-5; 12 bases align to TRBD1. This CDR3 is 18 amino acids long. Germline V gene lookup returns CDR1 SGHKS and CDR2 YYEKEE (reference sequence). V shed 4 bases, J shed 0 bases, and the junction held 8 bases outside the gene matches. This CDR3 reads CASSVGTGGFYSNQPQHF. Written as DNA, the CDR3 is TGTGCCAGCAGCGTCGGGACAGGGGGCTTCTATAGCAATCAGCCCCAGCATTTT.

The rearrangement joins TRBV6-5 to TRBJ2-2, with 7 positions matching TRBD2. The CDR3 loop spans 15 amino acids. The ends lost 5 bases at V and 5 bases at J; junction bases unmatched: 8. Germline assignment: CDR1 MNHEY and CDR2 SVGAGI. The CDR3 loop is CASSLGAGQTGELFF. The CDR3 DNA is TGTGCCAGCAGTCTTGGAGCGGGGCAAACCGGGGAGCTGTTTTTT.

The gene calls are TRBV7-9 and TRBJ2-7; TRBD1 matches at 8 bases. CDR1 and CDR2 from the germline V gene are SEHNR and FQNEAQ (reference sequence). The junction had 8 bases not matched to a gene; V was cut back by 5 bases and J by 2 bases. The CDR3 extends over 15 amino acids. Written as DNA, the CDR3 is TGTGCCAGCAGCCCCGAGACAGGGGCCCCCTACGAGCAGTACTTC. Amino acids: CASSPETGAPYEQYF. The complete variable domain, with remaining parts taken from reference TRBV7-9 and TRBJ2-7, reads DTGVSQNPRHKITKRGQNVTFRCDPISEHNRLYWYRQTLGQGPEFLTYFQNEAQLEKSRLLSDRFSAERPKGSFSTLEIQRTEQGDSAMYLCASSPETGAPYEQYFGPGTRLTVT.

V usage is TRBV28 and J usage is TRBJ2-1; D not resolved. Trimming stripped 3 bases from V and 3 bases from J, with 6 bases between. Germline V gene lookup returns CDR1 MDHEN and CDR2 SYDVKM. CDR3 length equals 13 residues. The DNA for the CDR3 is TGTGCCAGCAGTTTTGTACTCTACAATGAGCAGTTCTTC. This encodes CASSFVLYNEQFF.

The chain's CDR3 is CASSQYKGTSGTDTQYF. The CDR3 DNA sequence: TGTGCCAGCAGCCAATACAAAGGGACTAGCGGAACAGATACGCAGTATTTT. The chain combines TRBV14 with TRBJ2-3, with 11 bases aligning to TRBD2. J gave up 3 bases and V 2 bases, and 7 bases lay outside the gene matches. The CDR3 extends over 17 amino acids. CDR1 and CDR2 from the germline V gene are SGHDN and FVKESK.

This clone was seen just once. This chain links TRBV7-9 with TRBJ2-7; possibly TRBD2 for D (7 bases). V lost 5 bases to trimming and J lost 5 bases, with 28 bases between them. CDR1 SEHNR and CDR2 FQNEAQ come from the germline V gene (reference sequence). The CDR3 has 18 amino acids. This CDR3 reads CASSPWGGATSTTNEQYF. CDR3 DNA sequence: TGTGCCAGCAGCCCCTGGGGGGGGGCGACTTCCACCACCAACGAGCAGTACTTC.

V gene TRBV30 combines with J gene TRBJ1-6, with D unclear. This CDR3 region has 11 residues. Germline values: CDR1 GTSNPN, CDR2 SVGIG (reference sequence). The V and J ends lost 4 bases and 7 bases respectively, with 5 bases between them. CDR3: CAWNINSPLHF. The DNA for the CDR3 is TGTGCCTGGAACATCAATTCACCCCTCCACTTT.

The gene calls are TRBV6-5 and TRBJ2-1; 10 bases agree with TRBD2. After removal of 6 bases from V and 5 bases from J, the junction contained 1 base not matched to a gene. This CDR3 is 13 amino acids long. Germline V CDR1 and CDR2: MNHEY, SVGAGI. CDR3 in DNA: TGTGCCAGCAGACTAGCGGGGCACAATGAGCAGTTCTTC. Protein: CASRLAGHNEQFF.

This clone was seen only once. The chain uses TRBV7-9 and TRBJ2-5, with 7 bases that match TRBD2. Unmatched junction bases numbered 5, after V lost 2 bases and J lost 2 bases. This CDR3 has 15 residues. CDR1 SEHNR and CDR2 FQNEAQ come from the germline V gene (reference sequence). CDR3 DNA sequence: TGTGCCAGCAGCTTATCGGCTAGCGGACAAGAGACCCAGTACTTC. Its translation is CASSLSASGQETQYF.

Only a few counts were recorded for this clone. The chain joins TRBV9 to TRBJ2-1; 8 bases map to TRBD2. Trimming at V came to 4 bases and at J to 7 bases, leaving 13 bases not matched to a gene. In germline, CDR1 is SGDLS, CDR2 YYNGEE. This CDR3 comprises 16 residues. The CDR3 coding sequence is TGTGCCAGCAGCTCCCGGGTAGCGGGGCTCCGTAATGAGCAGTTCTTC. It translates to CASSSRVAGLRNEQFF.

This clone came up a few times. The chain has TRBV5-4 and TRBJ2-7; 9 bases fit TRBD1. The CDR3 is 16 residues long. Looked up from germline, CDR1 is SGHNT and CDR2 is YYREEE (reference sequence). Unmatched junction bases numbered 13, after V lost 4 bases and J lost 5 bases. CDR3 residues: CASSPRGGQGPHEQYF. The CDR3 nucleotides are TGTGCCAGCAGCCCGAGGGGGGGACAGGGTCCCCACGAGCAGTACTTC.

V usage is TRBV14 and J usage is TRBJ1-3; D remains ambiguous. CDR1 is SGHDN and CDR2 is FVKESK in the germline V gene. This CDR3 is built from 16 residues. The V end lost 5 bases, the J end lost 2 bases, and 16 bases lay between the germline ends. The CDR3 sequence is CASSSWTPPPGNTIYF. In DNA form, the CDR3 reads TGTGCCAGCAGCTCCTGGACTCCGCCACCTGGAAACACCATATATTTT.

The chain links TRBV7-6 to TRBJ1-4, with TRBD1 matching over 7 bases. CDR3 length: 15 amino acids. V lost 5 bases, J lost 8 bases, and 11 bases stayed unmatched. Germline V gene lookup returns CDR1 SGHVS and CDR2 FNYEAQ. CDR3 DNA: TGTGCCAGCAGCACCCAAGAGGGGGCGCGGGAAAAACTGTTTTTT. Translated: CASSTQEGAREKLFF. Variable domain in full (rest from reference TRBV7-6 and TRBJ1-4): GAGVSQSPRYKVTKRGQDVALRCDPISGHVSLYWYRQALGQGPEFLTYFNYEAQQDKSGLPNDRFSAERPEGSISTLTIQRTEQRDSAMYRCASSTQEGAREKLFFGSGTQLSVL.

V gene TRBV24-1 combines with J gene TRBJ2-1; 9 bases fit TRBD2. V shed 4 bases and J 5 bases; nucleotides not matched to a gene: 8. The length of the CDR3 is 16 residues. Germline-derived CDR1 and CDR2 are KGHDR and SFDVKD. CDR3 in DNA: TGTGCCACCAGTGACCGCGGGGGGGCTACCCACAATGAGCAGTTCTTC. Translation: CATSDRGGATHNEQFF.

The J gene is TRBJ2-1, the V gene TRBV20-1; 7 bases line up with TRBD2. Unmatched junction bases numbered 10, after V lost 3 bases and J lost 2 bases. Germline V gene data show CDR1 as DFQATT and CDR2 as SNEGSKA (reference sequence). The CDR3 has 16 amino acids. The CDR3 DNA reads as TGCAGTGCTAGTGGTGGCGGGAGTGGGCCCTACAATGAGCAGTTCTTC. This translates into CSASGGGSGPYNEQFF.

V and J are TRBV13 and TRBJ2-7, with 12 bases identical to TRBD2. V shed 5 bases and J 2 bases; nucleotides not matched to a gene: 4. The length of the CDR3 is 15 residues. Germline V gene lookup returns CDR1 PRHDT and CDR2 FYEKMQ (reference sequence). The CDR3: CASSKGLAGTYEQYF. DNA for the CDR3: TGTGCCAGCAGCAAGGGACTAGCGGGCACCTACGAGCAGTACTTC.

The V gene is TRBV19, the J gene TRBJ1-5; D not resolved. The CDR3 is 12 amino acids. Per germline, CDR1 LNHDA and CDR2 SQIVND (reference sequence). The V and J ends lost 4 bases and 4 bases respectively, with 5 bases between them. The CDR3: CASSNGNQPQHF. DNA of the CDR3: TGTGCCAGTAGTAACGGGAATCAGCCCCAGCATTTT.

This clone is a singleton in its sample. The V and J genes are TRBV12-3 or TRBV12-4 and TRBJ1-4; D remains unclear. This CDR3 contains 13 residues. Trimming took 3 bases from V and 8 from J, leaving 10 bases between them. CDR3 region: CASSFLNGEKLFF. The CDR3, as DNA: TGTGCCAGCAGTTTTCTCAACGGGGAAAAACTGTTTTTT.

The CDR3 protein is CASSYSGGVGPGELFF. The CDR3 DNA follows: TGTGCCAGCAGCTATAGTGGGGGCGTCGGCCCCGGGGAGCTGTTTTTT. The V call is TRBV7-9, the J call TRBJ2-2; the D gene is possibly TRBD1 (6 bases). The CDR3 is 16 residues long. V lost 4 bases, J lost 6 bases, and 18 bases lay in between. In germline, CDR1 is SEHNR, CDR2 FQNEAQ (reference sequence).